This record covers a single T cell receptor (beta chain). Its antigen is unknown. These data belong to a study of shared clonotypes between healthy human individuals. The study, taken as a whole, reports: The sharing of about 5.3% of naive CD4 clonotypes was seen across a few donors. Clonotypes shared by all four donors outscored non-shared clonotypes in generation probability.

Sorted subsets were amplified in replicate PCRs using 200 ng DNA, roughly 30,000 T cell genomes. In the study's own analysis: Quality scores were absent from the junction-only immunoSEQ sequences, so filtering differed. The protocol was immunoSEQ multiplex PCR, while the TCRdb copy is restricted to in-frame clones and leaves out a portion. The V and J calls and clone size are taken from that table; D and trimming were inferred from the DNA. The sample has fewer than 400,000 clones, approximately 79% seen once. In germline, CDR1 is MDHEN, CDR2 SYDVKM. The length of the CDR3 is 13 residues. Trimming cost V 8 bases and J 0 bases, with 10 bases left between them.

V usage is TRBV28 and J usage is TRBJ1-1, with no clear D. The TCR comes from a man aged 25-40 years in good health. Sequencing was performed on memory CD4+ T cells sorted from blood. Subset meaning: CD45RA-negative fraction. The CDR3 reads CASLGPMNTEAFF. As DNA, the CDR3 is TGTGCCAGCCTGGGTCCAATGAACACTGAAGCTTTCTTT.